A single sample is the source of the 4 T cell receptor beta chains below, sequenced in a study of cytomegalovirus exposure and HLA in healthy donors. The PCR ran on 60 Vbeta and 13 Jbeta primers. Clones were read by immunoSEQ multiplex PCR, and TCRdb kept only the in-frame ones, dropping some. This sample has 150,000 to 200,000 clones, with roughly 77% found just once. Sequencing was performed on PBMCs. The source of these receptors is a young man in good health and CMV-seropositive.

The CDR3 bases are TGTGCCAGCAGACTAGCGAACATCCAGGAGACCCAGTACTTC. It yields the protein CASRLANIQETQYF. The chain is built from TRBV6-1 and TRBJ2-5, with 7 bases that match TRBD2. Germline V gene sequence: CDR1 MNHNS, CDR2 SASEGT. The ends lost 6 bases at V and 5 bases at J; junction bases unmatched: 9. The CDR3 consists of 14 residues.

The chain links TRBV11-2 to TRBJ2-7; 7 bases line up with TRBD2. The germline V gene has CDR1 SGHAT and CDR2 FQNNGV. V lost 1 base, J lost 0 bases, and 3 bases stayed unmatched. This CDR3 comprises 15 residues. The CDR3 here is CASSLASSGSYEQYF. CDR3 nucleotides: TGTGCCAGCAGCTTAGCATCTAGCGGCTCCTACGAGCAGTACTTC. The entire variable domain, with the rest obtained from reference TRBV11-2 and TRBJ2-7, is as follows: EAGVAQSPRYKIIEKRQSVAFWCNPISGHATLYWYQQILGQGPKLLIQFQNNGVVDDSQLPKDRFSAERLKGVDSTLKIQPAKLEDSAVYLCASSLASSGSYEQYFGPGTRLTVT.

The chain couples TRBV7-8 to TRBJ1-1, with D hard to call. CDR1 and CDR2 (germline): SGHVS, FQNEAQ. Trimming removed 1 base from V and 1 base from J, with 16 bases in between. This CDR3 spans 17 amino acids. The CDR3 nucleotides read TGTGCCAGCAGCTTAGGTTTGGTGCCTGGCAGGAACACTGAAGCTTTCTTT. Protein: CASSLGLVPGRNTEAFF.

Turning to this clone: The germline gene is not matched at one end of the junction; a read error may be the cause. V usage is TRBV7-7 and J usage is TRBJ2-2, with TRBD2 identical over 9 bases. Looked up from germline, CDR1 is SSHAT and CDR2 is FNYEAQ (reference sequence). There are 18 residues in the CDR3. The CDR3 region has the DNA TGTGCTAGCAGCTTAGGACTACGGCCCGGGACTAGCTCCGGGGAGCTGTTTTTT. Protein sequence: CASSLGLRPGTSSGELFF.